This record covers a single T cell receptor beta chain. The specificity of this receptor is unknown. The sample was run on an Illumina HiSeq 2000. 5'RACE template switching, by which a universal primer site and unique molecular identifiers were added, was used to make TCR beta cDNA libraries. cDNA synthesis was primed from the TCR beta constant segment, followed by two successive PCR amplification steps. Per the source publication's procedure: MIGEC handled demultiplexing of the reads and grouping by UMI, while MiTCR was used to assemble and quantify clonotypes. Only TCR cDNA sequences supported by at least two reads were kept to exclude erroneous sequences. The tcR package was used for downstream repertoire analysis, and clonotypes were matched between fractions using CDR3 nucleotide sequence together with V segment. VDJmatch was used to annotate antigen specificity against VDJdb, with one amino acid substitution in CDR3 allowed. TCRdb reprocessed the reads into one record per CDR3 protein sequence, lacking DNA. These V and J calls are TCRdb output, not the study's own analysis. This specimen's table enumerates roughly 350,000 distinct CDR3 sequences. Of the sample, roughly 5.5% is held by the ten largest clones.

This specimen belongs to a study of T cells expressing NK-cell markers (dated by TCRdb to about 2020). About the study as a whole: TCR beta-chain repertoires were profiled in sorted CD3+CD56+NKG2C+, CD3+CD56+NKG2C- and CD3+CD56-NKG2C+ T-cell subsets from several donors. Seven of the eight sequenced donors were HCMV-seropositive and one was HCMV-seronegative. The libraries were sequenced on Illumina HiSeq 2000/2500, MiSeq or NextSeq, producing 2 x 150 bp reads. Randomly selected healthy volunteers, three men and five women, were used as the eight sequenced donors.

The cysteine opens and the phenylalanine closes a CDR3 of 13 amino acids. The DNA is not on file. HCMV-specific IgG was detected in serum with a commercial ELISA kit to determine HCMV serostatus. Peripheral blood mononuclear cells were isolated from blood by Ficoll density gradient centrifugation. The study at large found these results: For five or six donors, the dominant CD3+CD56+NKG2C+ clonotypes were among the top 10 CD8+ clonotypes and accounted for roughly 1.0-7.5% of CD8+ T cells. Whether the expanded NKG2C-expressing T cell clones were specific for HCMV antigens remained unclear. Those dominant clonotypes were again the most abundant among CD3+CD56-NKG2C+ cells in a handful of donors, at roughly 28.3-65%.

Sequenced: blood T cells: a sorted CD56 or NKG2C T cell subset, CD4+ or CD8+ T cells, or bulk PBMC T cells (not recorded which). This clonotype was sampled from a man aged 18 to 69 in good health. The rearrangement combines TRBV12-3 or TRBV12-4 with TRBJ1-6; TCRdb's assignment of TRBD1 cannot be checked, as there is no DNA. The encoded CDR3 is CASSPTVNSPLHF.